This T cell receptor beta chain was obtained from a study of shared clonotypes between healthy human individuals. Study-level findings and limits: It was observed that roughly 5% of naive CD4 clonotypes were shared across several donors. For sorted subsets, rarefaction showed incomplete sequencing despite large depth.

Genomic DNA belonging to each subset was distributed in equal measure over several immunoSEQ plates. Libraries were prepared by immunoSEQ multiplex PCR; TCRdb keeps only in-frame clonotypes and omits some of them. The data contain millions of clones, roughly 94% of them singletons. CD4+ cells yielded CD45RA+ naive and CD45RA-negative memory subsets. With respect to this clone: The antigen is not known.

The germline V gene encodes CDR1 MDHEN and CDR2 SYDVKM. CDR3 length equals 15 residues. The V end lost 5 bases, the J end lost 7 bases, and 20 bases lay between the germline ends. The sequence derives from a man aged 18 to 29 in good health. Material: naive CD4+ T cells sorted from blood. Described subset: CD45RA+ positively selected. This rearrangement joins TRBV28 to TRBJ1-2; a weak D match, TRBD1 (6 bases). CDR3 in DNA: TGTGCCAGCAGTCCCGCGGTAGCAGGGGAGGCTGGCTACACCTTC. It encodes CASSPAVAGEAGYTF.